This T cell receptor (beta chain) was retrieved from a study of shared clonotypes between healthy human individuals. Only in-frame clones appear in the TCRdb table, and some are missing; sequencing was by immunoSEQ multiplex PCR. The sample includes about 120,000 clones, roughly two thirds of them seen just once. This TCR was recovered from a woman between 25 and 40 years old in good health. The sequenced sample was memory CD8+ T cells sorted from blood. Regarding subset: CD45RO+ cells pooled with CCR7-negative TemRA cells.

The CDR3 protein is CASSQVLSQGGHEQYF. Here the CDR3 DNA reads TGTGCCAGCAGCCAAGTTTTAAGTCAGGGGGGCCACGAGCAGTACTTC. This chain joins TRBV4-2 and TRBJ2-7, with a weak D call TRBD1 (7 bases). CDR1 and CDR2 (germline): LGHNA, YNFKEQ. Trimming took off 1 base at V and 5 bases at J, with 18 bases between the two ends. The CDR3 is made up of 16 amino acids.